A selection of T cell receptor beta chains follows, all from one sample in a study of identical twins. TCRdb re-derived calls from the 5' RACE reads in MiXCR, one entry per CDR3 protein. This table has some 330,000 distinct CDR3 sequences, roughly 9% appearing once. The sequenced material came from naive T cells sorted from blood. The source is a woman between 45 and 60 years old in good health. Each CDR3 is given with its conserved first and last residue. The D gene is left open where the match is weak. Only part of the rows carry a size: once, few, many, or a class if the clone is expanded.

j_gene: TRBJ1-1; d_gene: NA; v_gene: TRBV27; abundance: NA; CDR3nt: TGTGCCAGCAGTTTACAGGTCGGTACGAGTGAAGCTTTCTTT; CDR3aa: CASSLQVGTSEAFF
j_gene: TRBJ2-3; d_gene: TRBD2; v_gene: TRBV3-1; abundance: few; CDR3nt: TGTGCCAGCAGCCAAGAGACGAGCGGGAGGGTCACAGATACGCAGTATTTT; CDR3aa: CASSQETSGRVTDTQYF
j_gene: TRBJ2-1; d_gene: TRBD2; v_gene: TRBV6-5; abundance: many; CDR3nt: TGTGCCAGCAGAACCACTAGCGGCGATGAGCAGTTCTTC; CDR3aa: CASRTTSGDEQFF
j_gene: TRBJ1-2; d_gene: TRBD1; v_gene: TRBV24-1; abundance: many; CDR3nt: TGTGCCACCAGTGACCGGGACAGGGGTCATGGCTACACCTTC; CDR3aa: CATSDRDRGHGYTF
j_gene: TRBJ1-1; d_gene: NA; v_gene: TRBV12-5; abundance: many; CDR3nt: TGTGCTAGTGGTTTGGTAGTGGGTAGCGGGTTTAAAGCTTTCTTT; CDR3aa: CASGLVVGSGFKAFF
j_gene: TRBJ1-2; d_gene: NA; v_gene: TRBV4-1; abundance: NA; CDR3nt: TGCGCCAGCAGCCAAGAATCACCGGACGGGTATGGCTACACCTTC; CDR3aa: CASSQESPDGYGYTF
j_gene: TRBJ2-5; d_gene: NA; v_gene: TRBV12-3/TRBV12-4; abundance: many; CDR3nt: TGTGCCAGCGGACGAGTTGCTTTGGGGGCAAGAGAGACCCAGTACTTC; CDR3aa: CASGRVALGARETQYF
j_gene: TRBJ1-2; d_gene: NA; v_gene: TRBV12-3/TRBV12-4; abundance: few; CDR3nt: TGTGCCCTCGGGGGGGAGGACTATGGCTACACCTTC; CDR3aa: CALGGEDYGYTF
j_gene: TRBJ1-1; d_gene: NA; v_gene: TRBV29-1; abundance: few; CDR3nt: TGCAGCGTTGATAACGCTAATGAAGCTTTCTTT; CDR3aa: CSVDNANEAFF
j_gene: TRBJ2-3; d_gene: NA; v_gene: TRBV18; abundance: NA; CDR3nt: TGTGCCAGCTCACCACCAGTGGATACGCAGTATTTT; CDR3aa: CASSPPVDTQYF
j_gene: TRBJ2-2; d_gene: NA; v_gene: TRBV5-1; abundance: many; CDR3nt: TGCGCCAGCAGCTTGGTGGCAGGGGATACCGGGGAGCTGTTTTTT; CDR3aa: CASSLVAGDTGELFF
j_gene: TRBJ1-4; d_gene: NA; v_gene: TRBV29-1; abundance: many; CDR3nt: TGCAGCGTGGCGACAGGCGGTGGTGAAAAACTGTTTTTT; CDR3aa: CSVATGGGEKLFF
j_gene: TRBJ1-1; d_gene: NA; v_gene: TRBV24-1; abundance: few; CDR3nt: TGTGCCACCAGTGCACCTACAGGAACCGAAGCTTTCTTT; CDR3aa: CATSAPTGTEAFF
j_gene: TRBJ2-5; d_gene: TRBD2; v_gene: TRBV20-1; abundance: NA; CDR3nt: TGCAGTGCTAGCAGCGCTTGGCTAGCGGGGCTACAAGAGACCCAGTACTTC; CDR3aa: CSASSAWLAGLQETQYF
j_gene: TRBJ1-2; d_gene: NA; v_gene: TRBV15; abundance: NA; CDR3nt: TGTGCCACCAGCAGAGGAGGAGGACAGCTGTATGGCTACACCTTC; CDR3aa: CATSRGGGQLYGYTF
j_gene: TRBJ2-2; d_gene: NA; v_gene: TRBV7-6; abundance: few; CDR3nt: TGTGCCAGCAGCGCTACTACGAAGGGCCCCGGGGAGCTGTTTTTT; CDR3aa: CASSATTKGPGELFF
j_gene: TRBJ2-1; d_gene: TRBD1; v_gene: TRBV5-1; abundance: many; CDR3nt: TGCGCCAGCAGCTTGCGGACAGGGGGCTCCTACAATGAGCAGTTCTTC; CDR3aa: CASSLRTGGSYNEQFF
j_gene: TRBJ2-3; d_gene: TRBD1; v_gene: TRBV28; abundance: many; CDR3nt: TGTGCCAGCAGTCCGCGAAACAGGGGGCAGGGGACGCAGTATTTT; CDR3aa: CASSPRNRGQGTQYF
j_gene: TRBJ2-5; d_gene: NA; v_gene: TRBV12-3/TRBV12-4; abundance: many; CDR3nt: TGTGCCAGCAGTTCAGGGAAAGAGACCCAGTACTTC; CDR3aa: CASSSGKETQYF
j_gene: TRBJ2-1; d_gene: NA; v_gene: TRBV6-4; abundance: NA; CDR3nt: TGTGCCACCCCTCGACTCCCATACAATGAGCAGTTCTTC; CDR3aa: CATPRLPYNEQFF
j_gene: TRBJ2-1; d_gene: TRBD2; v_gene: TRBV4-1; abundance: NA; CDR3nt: TGCGCCAGCAGCCAAGACCCAGCGGGAGGGCCCAAGCAGTTCTTC; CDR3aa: CASSQDPAGGPKQFF
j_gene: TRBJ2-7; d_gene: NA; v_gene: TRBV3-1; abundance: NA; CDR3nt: TGTGCCAGCAGGGGACTTAGCTACGAGCAGTACTTC; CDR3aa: CASRGLSYEQYF
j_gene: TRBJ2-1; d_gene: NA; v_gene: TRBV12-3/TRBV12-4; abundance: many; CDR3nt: TGTGCCAGCAGTTTCGGGGGCACGATATACAATGAGCAGTTCTTC; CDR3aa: CASSFGGTIYNEQFF
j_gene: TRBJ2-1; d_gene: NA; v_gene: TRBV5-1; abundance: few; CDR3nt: TGCGCCAGCAGCTTGGCCAGCCTCCAAAGTGGTGAGCAGTTCTTC; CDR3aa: CASSLASLQSGEQFF
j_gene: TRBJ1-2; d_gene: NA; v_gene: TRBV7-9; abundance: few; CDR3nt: TGTGCCAGCAGCTTAGTTGGCGAGTACCATAGATATGGCTACACCTTC; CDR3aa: CASSLVGEYHRYGYTF
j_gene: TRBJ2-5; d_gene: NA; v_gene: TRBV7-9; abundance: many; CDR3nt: TGTGCCAGCAGCCCCCCAGGCAGGGTCCGGGCAATACAAGAGACCCAGTACTTC; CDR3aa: CASSPPGRVRAIQETQYF
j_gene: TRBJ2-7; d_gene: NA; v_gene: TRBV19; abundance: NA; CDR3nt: TGTGCCAGTAGTCCCGGGGGCAGAGCCTACGAGCAGTACTTC; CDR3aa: CASSPGGRAYEQYF
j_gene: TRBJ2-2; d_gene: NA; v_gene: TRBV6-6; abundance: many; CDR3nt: TGTGCCAGCAGCGCTACAGCTGGGAACACCGGGGAGCTGTTTTTT; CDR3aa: CASSATAGNTGELFF